The 26 T cell receptor beta chains below were found in one sample sequenced in a study of blood T cell repertoires in COVID-19. Repertoires were generated with immunoSEQ multiplex PCR, while TCRdb's copy carries only in-frame clones and drops some. Here the sample spans 25,000 to 35,000 clones, 89% being singletons. The specimen sequenced was peripheral blood. These receptors were obtained from a human donor with acute or convalescent COVID-19. The donor label of this sample is uncertain.

The V call is TRBV30, the J call TRBJ2-7; D possibly corresponds to TRBD1 (6 bases). This CDR3 has 12 residues. The V and J ends lost 5 bases and 7 bases respectively, with 15 bases between them. Germline values: CDR1 GTSNPN, CDR2 SVGIG (reference sequence). The CDR3 protein is CAWGKAGTEQYF. Here the CDR3 DNA reads TGTGCCTGGGGGAAGGCAGGGACAGAGCAGTACTTC. Variable domain in full (rest from reference TRBV30 and TRBJ2-7): SQTIHQWPATLVQPVGSPLSLECTVEGTSNPNLYWYRQAAGRGLQLLFYSVGIGQISSEVPQNLSASRPQDRQFILSSKKLLLSDSGFYLCAWGKAGTEQYFGPGTRLTVT.

This clone was counted between two and nine times. CDR3 in DNA: TGTGCCATCTCGGCCGGGACAACTGAAGCTTTCTTT. It translates to CAISAGTTEAFF. The chain joins TRBV10-3 to TRBJ1-1; D might be TRBD1 (6 bases). The CDR3 runs to 12 residues. V was clipped by 8 bases and J by 5 bases, with 12 bases between them. Germline CDR1 reads ENHRY; CDR2 reads SYGVKD.

The chain has TRBV5-4 and TRBJ2-7, with 7 nucleotides matching TRBD2. The V gene end was trimmed by 0 bases and the J gene end by 4 bases; junction bases not matched to a gene: 10. The CDR3 runs 16 residues. Germline CDR1 SGHNT, CDR2 YYREEE (reference sequence). The CDR3 DNA sequence: TGTGCCAGCAGCTTGGCCATGGGGGGGAGCTCATACGAGCAGTACTTC. It yields the protein CASSLAMGGSSYEQYF.

The chain carries TRBV2 and TRBJ2-4, with D perhaps matching TRBD2 (5 bases). The CDR3 has 13 residues. V was shortened by 7 bases and J by 10 bases, with 17 bases between the two germline ends. Per the germline V gene, CDR1 is SNHLY and CDR2 is FYNNEI. The CDR3 protein is CASNSGPGGIQYF. CDR3 DNA sequence: TGTGCCAGCAACTCCGGGCCTGGCGGGATTCAGTACTTC.

The V call is TRBV7-2, the J call TRBJ1-2; D unresolved. The ends were cut back, 1 base at V and 2 bases at J, with 5 bases in the middle. Germline loops: CDR1 SGHTA, CDR2 FQGNSA. The CDR3 contains 13 residues. The CDR3 nucleotides read TGTGCCAGCAGCTTAGGACAAAACTATGGCTACACCTTC. It is translated as CASSLGQNYGYTF. Full variable domain (missing parts from reference TRBV7-2 and TRBJ1-2): GAGVSQSPSNKVTEKGKDVELRCDPISGHTALYWYRQSLGQGLEFLIYFQGNSAPDKSGLPSDRFSAERTGGSVSTLTIQRTQQEDSAVYLCASSLGQNYGYTFGSGTRLTVV.

The chain recombines TRBV6-5 with TRBJ2-3; 10 bases line up with TRBD2. V was pared by 7 bases and J by 5 bases, with 6 bases of the junction left unmatched. CDR3 length: 14 amino acids. Germline V lookup: CDR1 MNHEY, CDR2 SVGAGI. In nucleotides, the CDR3 is TGTGCCAGCACACAGCGGGGGGGCAGAGATACGCAGTATTTT. Amino acid sequence: CASTQRGGRDTQYF.

CDR3 amino acids: CASSSAGAYNEQFF. In DNA form, the CDR3 reads TGTGCCAGCAGCTCAGCGGGAGCCTACAATGAGCAGTTCTTC. The V gene is TRBV6-5, the J gene TRBJ2-1; 8 bases match TRBD2. This CDR3 has 14 amino acids. After removal of 6 bases from V and 2 bases from J, the junction contained 3 bases not matched to a gene. The germline V gene has CDR1 MNHEY and CDR2 SVGAGI.

The rearrangement links TRBV12-3 or TRBV12-4 to TRBJ2-5; tentative D call: TRBD1 (6 bases). Trimming removed 6 bases from V and 5 bases from J, with 13 bases in between. The CDR3 spans 13 residues. For the CDR3, the DNA is TGTGCCAGCAGGGACACAGGGTGGGAGACCCAGTACTTC. It is translated as CASRDTGWETQYF.

This chain connects TRBV14 to TRBJ2-5; D gene unclear. The CDR3 runs 15 residues. V lost 4 bases to trimming and J lost 3 bases, with 15 bases between them. CDR1 and CDR2 from the germline V gene are SGHDN and FVKESK. The CDR3 loop reads CASSPGWQAEETQYF. The DNA of the CDR3 is TGTGCCAGCAGCCCTGGATGGCAGGCCGAAGAGACCCAGTACTTC.

This chain links TRBV5-4 with TRBJ1-2; D is possibly TRBD1 (5 bases). The germline V gene encodes CDR1 SGHNT and CDR2 YYREEE (reference sequence). This CDR3 has 15 residues. V dropped 4 bases and J dropped 0 bases, with 13 bases sitting between them. CDR3 in amino acids: CASSPSGGANYGYTF. DNA of the CDR3: TGTGCCAGCAGCCCCTCGGGGGGGGCTAACTATGGCTACACCTTC.

This sequence joins TRBV5-1 and TRBJ2-2, with D tentatively TRBD2 (6 bases). V gave up 0 bases and J gave up 0 bases, with 9 bases separating them. Germline loops: CDR1 SGHRS, CDR2 YFSETQ. This CDR3 spans 16 amino acids. CDR3 amino acids: CASSLVGGTNTGELFF. CDR3 in DNA: TGCGCCAGCAGCTTGGTGGGGGGAACGAACACCGGGGAGCTGTTTTTT.

This clone has a handful of counts. The genes are TRBV7-2 and TRBJ2-1; 11 nucleotides align to TRBD1. Looked up from germline, CDR1 is SGHTA and CDR2 is FQGNSA. This CDR3 region has 15 residues. V lost 5 bases to trimming and J lost 3 bases; unmatched junction nucleotides: 3. For the CDR3, the DNA is TGTGCCAGCAGCATAGGGACAGGGGGCTACAATGAGCAGTTCTTC. Encoded protein: CASSIGTGGYNEQFF. The full variable domain, with the rest looked up from reference TRBV7-2 and TRBJ2-1, is GAGVSQSPSNKVTEKGKDVELRCDPISGHTALYWYRQSLGQGLEFLIYFQGNSAPDKSGLPSDRFSAERTGGSVSTLTIQRTQQEDSAVYLCASSIGTGGYNEQFFGPGTRLTVL.

V and J are TRBV6-5 and TRBJ1-2; 7 bases map to TRBD1. Looked up from germline, CDR1 is MNHEY and CDR2 is SVGAGI. This CDR3 spans 14 amino acids. V gave up 6 bases and J gave up 3 bases; unmatched junction bases: 7. This CDR3 is CASSKGGMHYGYTF. The CDR3 DNA reads as TGTGCCAGCAGCAAAGGGGGCATGCACTATGGCTACACCTTC.

A single count supports this clone. This chain uses TRBV11-2 with TRBJ2-1; TRBD2 matches at 8 bases. Germline CDR1 reads SGHAT; CDR2 reads FQNNGV. After removal of 7 bases from V and 6 bases from J, the junction contained 11 bases not matched to a gene. The CDR3 sequence is 15 residues long. The CDR3 region has the DNA TGTGCCAGCACCACCGGGACTAGGGTTAGCAATGAGCAGTTCTTC. Its translation is CASTTGTRVSNEQFF.

V usage is TRBV13 and J usage is TRBJ2-1, with TRBD1 matching over 8 bases. With 5 bases clipped from V and 0 bases from J, the junction kept 6 bases outside the gene matches. CDR1 is PRHDT and CDR2 is FYEKMQ in the germline V gene (reference sequence). The CDR3 sequence is 16 residues long. The CDR3 is CASSRTGSSSYNEQFF. The CDR3 DNA reads TGTGCCAGCAGCCGGACAGGGTCAAGCTCCTACAATGAGCAGTTCTTC.

The genes are TRBV7-2 and TRBJ2-3, with D possibly TRBD2 on 6 matching bases. Trimming shortened V by 5 bases and J by 11 bases, and 14 bases separated the two germline ends. The CDR3 is made up of 12 amino acids. Per germline, CDR1 SGHTA and CDR2 FQGNSA. In DNA form, the CDR3 reads TGTGCCAGCAGCCCATGGAGGGGTAAGCAGTATTTT. This codes for CASSPWRGKQYF.

CDR3 residues: CASFPAGRARETQYF. CDR3 nucleotide sequence: TGTGCCAGCTTCCCCGCTGGCAGGGCGAGGGAGACCCAGTACTTC. The chain is built from TRBV6-5 and TRBJ2-5; D possibly corresponds to TRBD1 (5 bases). Germline V gives CDR1 MNHEY, CDR2 SVGAGI. The CDR3 length is 15 residues. The germline V and J ends were trimmed by 8 bases and 5 bases, with 21 bases remaining between them.

J is TRBJ2-5 and V is TRBV14, with TRBD2 identical over 10 bases. The V and J ends lost 0 bases and 2 bases, in that order; junction bases with no gene match: 9. The CDR3 loop spans 18 amino acids. Germline assignment: CDR1 SGHDN and CDR2 FVKESK. CDR3 loop: CASSQEERTSGLQETQYF. Here the CDR3 DNA reads TGTGCCAGCAGCCAAGAGGAGCGGACTAGCGGTTTACAAGAGACCCAGTACTTC.

This clone was found once. J is TRBJ2-5 and V is TRBV19, with 13 bases fitting TRBD2. Germline CDR1 reads LNHDA; CDR2 reads SQIVND (reference sequence). This CDR3 has 17 residues. V shed 7 bases and J 5 bases; nucleotides not matched to a gene: 13. CDR3 protein: CASKPGLAGRSQETQYF. CDR3 in DNA: TGTGCCAGTAAGCCGGGACTAGCGGGGAGGTCTCAGGAGACCCAGTACTTC.

This chain joins TRBV18 and TRBJ2-1, with TRBD2 identical over 13 bases. CDR1 KGHSH and CDR2 LQKENI come from the germline V gene. This CDR3 spans 15 amino acids. The junction had 3 bases not matched to a gene; V was cut back by 3 bases and J by 7 bases. In nucleotides, the CDR3 is TGTGCCAGCTCACCCAGGACTAGCGGGAGTAATGAGCAGTTCTTC. It specifies CASSPRTSGSNEQFF.

The V call is TRBV19, the J call TRBJ2-7, with D tentatively TRBD1 (6 bases). Germline lookup yields CDR1 LNHDA and CDR2 SQIVND (reference sequence). This CDR3 is built from 15 residues. The germline V and J ends were trimmed by 8 bases and 6 bases, with 23 bases remaining between them. CDR3 protein: CASASQGRAGLEQYF. The CDR3 DNA reads as TGTGCCAGTGCCTCACAGGGACGCGCGGGCCTCGAGCAGTACTTC.

The V gene is TRBV7-6, the J gene TRBJ1-1; D not certain. Looked up from germline, CDR1 is SGHVS and CDR2 is FNYEAQ. V was pared by 0 bases and J by 1 base, with 15 bases between. CDR3 length: 17 amino acids. In nucleotides, the CDR3 is TGTGCCAGCAGCTTAGCCCCTTTACCTACCGAGAACACTGAAGCTTTCTTT. Translated, it gives CASSLAPLPTENTEAFF.

J is TRBJ1-4 and V is TRBV7-6, with D unclear. V lost 4 bases and J lost 2, with 14 bases in between. The CDR3 sequence is 16 residues long. Looked up from germline, CDR1 is SGHVS and CDR2 is FNYEAQ. The CDR3 coding sequence is TGTGCCAGCAGCTCCGGCCCTAGGTATACTAATGAAAAACTGTTTTTT. This encodes CASSSGPRYTNEKLFF.

The gene calls are TRBV9 and TRBJ1-5; 11 bases match TRBD1. CDR1 SGDLS and CDR2 YYNGEE come from the germline V gene. V gave up 3 bases and J gave up 7 bases; unmatched junction bases: 3. The CDR3 covers 14 residues. The CDR3 DNA reads as TGTGCCAGCAGCGGGACAGGGGGCGGGCAGCCCCAGCATTTT. Translating it yields CASSGTGGGQPQHF.

The CDR3 DNA sequence: TGTGCCAGCAGTCCCCGGGACAGGGGACTTGGGGGCTACACCTTC. It codes for CASSPRDRGLGGYTF. The V gene is TRBV25-1, the J gene TRBJ1-2, with 10 bases identical to TRBD1. Germline CDR1 reads MGHDK; CDR2 reads SYGVNS. This CDR3 is built from 15 residues. V trimming: 5 bases; J trimming: 8 bases; junction bases outside the gene matches: 11.

V is TRBV4-2 and J is TRBJ1-1; TRBD1 matches 8 bases. CDR1 is LGHNA, CDR2 YNFKEQ, per germline. The V segment lost 3 bases and the J segment 1 base; nucleotides outside the gene matches: 4. CDR3 size: 15 residues. CDR3 amino acids: CASSHYGQGNTEAFF. For the CDR3, the DNA is TGTGCCAGCAGCCACTACGGACAGGGGAACACTGAAGCTTTCTTT.